The sequence of this T cell receptor (beta chain) was determined in a study of a mutant IDH1 vaccine in newly diagnosed glioma. Whole-study context: The initiation of vaccination occurred 4-6 weeks after radiotherapy alone, or with temozolomide cycles. Receipt of radiotherapy, temozolomide, or both preceded the study, and most received both.

Time point meaning: week 23, last vaccination. In every dose of vaccine, 300 ug of mutant IDH1 20-mer peptide was given alongside topical imiquimod. This clone has a handful of counts. Antigen unknown. The study's findings and limits: Seemingly, pseudoprogression had no relation to changes in the top peripheral T cell clonotypes. The vaccine induced immune responses, and these occurred in about 95% of patients.

The data were produced by immunoSEQ multiplex PCR, yet TCRdb's version contains in-frame clones alone and is incomplete. The repertoire holds 50,000 to 70,000 clones, with around 82% as singletons. The material sequenced was PBMCs, taken from a glioma patient whose treatment included an IDH1 peptide vaccine. The clonotype was recovered from a man aged 18 to 30 with glioma.

CDR3 loop: CASSVGLASYNEQFF. DNA of the CDR3: TGTGCCAGCAGCGTAGGGCTTGCCTCCTACAATGAGCAGTTCTTC. The chain has TRBV9 and TRBJ2-1, with D unresolved. CDR3 length: 15 amino acids. The V and J ends lost 0 bases and 0 bases respectively, with 7 bases between them. Germline V gene data show CDR1 as SGDLS and CDR2 as YYNGEE.